This T cell receptor beta chain was documented in a study of T cell responses to AZD1222 COVID-19 vaccine. Sequencing was performed with immunoSEQ multiplex PCR; in TCRdb, only in-frame clones are kept and a portion is missing. The data show over 100,000 clones, approximately 89% seen once. As to this clone: Its antigen is unidentified.

Study conclusions and caveats: Clonal diversity may have been underestimated, and the donors were mostly white British, with more females than males.

This TCR came from an adult who received the AZD1222 COVID-19 vaccine. The specimen was peripheral blood, collected 28 days after the second AZD1222 dose.

CDR3 coding DNA: TGTGCCAGCAGCCTAAAGTTGGGGTCACCCCTCCACTTT. This translates into CASSLKLGSPLHF. This sequence joins TRBV14 and TRBJ1-6; D is ambiguous. The CDR3 sequence is 13 residues long. V was clipped by 4 bases and J by 10 bases, with 11 bases between them. The V gene's germline CDR1 is SGHDN and CDR2 FVKESK.